In this sample, the clone carrying this TCR beta chain turned up many times. Authors' processing steps: How many nucleated cells were present was estimated from reference gene primer amplification. Clones were sequenced by immunoSEQ multiplex PCR, and TCRdb holds only the in-frame ones, with some missing. The V and J calls and clone size come from that table; D and trimming were worked out from the DNA. The sample holds 110,000 to 150,000 clones, 75% to 90% seen once. These data come from a study of blood T cell repertoires in COVID-19. For the study at large: Sites in the United States, Italy and Spain provided acute and convalescent COVID-19 samples. T cells, B-cell-depleted T cells, or PBMCs provided the cDNA or gDNA that served as material.

The CDR3 spans 15 residues. Trimming stripped 1 base from V and 3 bases from J, with 13 bases between. Germline V gene sequence: CDR1 MGHRA, CDR2 YSYEKL. The chain links TRBV4-1 to TRBJ2-7, with a possible D match to TRBD2 (6 bases). Sequencing used peripheral blood. The sequence came from a woman of 80 years or more with acute or convalescent COVID-19. The CDR3 loop is CASSQGWREFYEQYF. The CDR3 nucleotides read TGCGCCAGCAGCCAAGGGTGGAGGGAGTTCTACGAGCAGTACTTC.